This T cell receptor beta chain was sequenced for a study of shared clonotypes between healthy human individuals. Germline lookup yields CDR1 MNHNS and CDR2 SASEGT. V lost 4 bases and J 6 bases, leaving 12 bases between the germline ends. CDR3 size: 13 residues. In the case of this clone: Its antigen is currently unknown.

Broader study findings: Sample collection involved blood only; tissue repertoires are likely different. Even with large depth, rarefaction showed that sorted-subset sequencing was incomplete. Some clonotypes were shared by all four sorted-subset donors, while others were not shared. The non-shared ones had lower generation probabilities than the shared ones.

In the original processing: Filtering differed, since immunoSEQ gave only junction sequences and no quality scores. Sequenced by immunoSEQ multiplex PCR; TCRdb stores in-frame clones only, minus some. V, J and clone size were drawn from that table, and D and trimming were deduced from the DNA. The sample gives around 690,000 clones, 90% of which show up once; 34% is in the top ten. Sequences were obtained from memory CD8+ T cells from PBMCs. As for subset: CD45RO+ cells pooled with CCR7-negative TemRA cells. This chain connects TRBV6-1 to TRBJ1-1; maybe TRBD1 (6 bases). The TCR sequence derives from a man aged 18-30 years in good health. Some clones in this sample may be carry-over from other donors' samples. The CDR3 DNA is TGTGCCAGCAGTGGGCGGACAGCGCCTGAAGCTTTCTTT. The encoded protein is CASSGRTAPEAFF.